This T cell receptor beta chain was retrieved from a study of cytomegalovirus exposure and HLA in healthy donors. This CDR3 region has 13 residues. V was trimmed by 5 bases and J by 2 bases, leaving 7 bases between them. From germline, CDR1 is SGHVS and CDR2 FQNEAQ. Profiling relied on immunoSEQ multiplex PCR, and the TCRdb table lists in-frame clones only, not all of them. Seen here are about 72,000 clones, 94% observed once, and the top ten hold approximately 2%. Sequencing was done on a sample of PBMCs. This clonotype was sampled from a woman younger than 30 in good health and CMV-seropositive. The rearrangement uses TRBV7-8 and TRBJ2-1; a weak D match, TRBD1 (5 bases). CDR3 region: CASSPRAYNEQFF. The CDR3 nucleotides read TGTGCCAGCAGCCCCAGGGCCTACAATGAGCAGTTCTTC.